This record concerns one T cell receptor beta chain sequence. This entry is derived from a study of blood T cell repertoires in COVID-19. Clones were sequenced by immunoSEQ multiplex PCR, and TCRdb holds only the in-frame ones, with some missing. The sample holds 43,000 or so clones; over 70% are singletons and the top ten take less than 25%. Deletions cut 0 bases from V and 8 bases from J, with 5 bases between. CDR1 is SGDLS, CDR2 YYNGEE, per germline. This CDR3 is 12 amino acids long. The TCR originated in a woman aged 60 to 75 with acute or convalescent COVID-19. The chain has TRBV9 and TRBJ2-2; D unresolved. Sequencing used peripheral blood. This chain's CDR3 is CASSVERGELFF. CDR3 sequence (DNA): TGTGCCAGCAGCGTAGAGAGGGGGGAGCTGTTTTTT.